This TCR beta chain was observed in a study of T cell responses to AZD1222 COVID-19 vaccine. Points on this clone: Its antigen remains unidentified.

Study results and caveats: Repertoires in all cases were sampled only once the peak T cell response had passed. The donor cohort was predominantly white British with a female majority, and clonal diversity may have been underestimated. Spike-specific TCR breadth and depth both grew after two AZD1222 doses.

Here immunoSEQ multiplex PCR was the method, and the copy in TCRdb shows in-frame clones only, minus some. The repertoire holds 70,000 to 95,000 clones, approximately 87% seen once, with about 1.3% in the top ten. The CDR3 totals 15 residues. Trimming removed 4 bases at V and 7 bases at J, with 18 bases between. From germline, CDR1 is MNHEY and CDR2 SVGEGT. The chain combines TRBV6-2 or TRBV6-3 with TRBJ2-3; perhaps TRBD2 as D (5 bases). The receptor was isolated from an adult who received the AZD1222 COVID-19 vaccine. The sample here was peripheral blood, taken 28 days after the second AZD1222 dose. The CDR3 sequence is CASSFLEGGRNTQYF. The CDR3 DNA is TGTGCCAGCAGTTTCTTAGAAGGAGGTCGTAATACGCAGTATTTT.